Below are 21 T cell receptor beta chains sequenced from a single sample in a study of CD8 T cells in Susac syndrome. A quantity of roughly 0.5 to 1 ug RNA underwent reverse transcription using random hexamers. One entry per CDR3 protein, called by TCRdb with MiXCR from the immunoSEQ multiplex PCR reads. The sample carries more than 85,000 distinct CDR3 sequences, 85% to 95% recorded once. The sequenced material came from CD4+ T cells from PBMCs. Source of these receptors: a human donor with Susac syndrome.

J is TRBJ2-7 and V is TRBV4-2; D gene unclear. This CDR3 spans 13 amino acids. The V gene lost 0 bases and the J gene lost 7 bases, with 10 bases spanning the gap. From germline, CDR1 is LGHNA and CDR2 YNFKEQ. The CDR3 DNA reads TGTGCCAGCAGCCAAGATGAAGGACGAGAGCAGTACTTC. It specifies CASSQDEGREQYF.

The chain couples TRBV20-1 to TRBJ1-5; D gene uncertain. The CDR3 sequence is 15 residues long. The V end lost 0 bases, the J end lost 1 base, and 10 bases lay between the germline ends. The germline V gene encodes CDR1 DFQATT and CDR2 SNEGSKA (reference sequence). The CDR3 nucleotides are TGCAGTGCTAGAGATTGGGCCGGCAGCAATCAGCCCCAGCATTTT. It translates to CSARDWAGSNQPQHF.

The chain is built from TRBV12-3 or TRBV12-4 and TRBJ2-6; D perhaps matches TRBD1 (6 bases). CDR3 size: 15 residues. V was pared by 5 bases and J by 1 base, with 9 bases between. CDR3 DNA: TGTGCCAGCAGTACACAGGGATCTGGGGCCAACGTCCTGACTTTC. It yields the protein CASSTQGSGANVLTF.

The chain recombines TRBV3-1 with TRBJ2-3; the D gene is possibly TRBD2 (6 bases). CDR1 is LGHDT, CDR2 YNNKEL, per germline (reference sequence). The CDR3 loop spans 15 amino acids. V lost 4 bases to trimming and J lost 1 base, with 12 bases between them. The CDR3, as DNA: TGTGCCAGCAGCCTATTGGGGGGAGGCACAGATACGCAGTATTTT. Amino acids: CASSLLGGGTDTQYF.

This rearrangement joins TRBV29-1 to TRBJ1-1; D perhaps matches TRBD1 (6 bases). V lost 3 bases and J lost 3, with 20 bases in between. The CDR3 totals 16 residues. Germline V gene data show CDR1 as SQVTM and CDR2 as ANQGSEA. The CDR3 DNA reads as TGCAGCGTTGATGGGACTGGGGGGGCGTTTGACACTGAAGCTTTCTTT. This translates into CSVDGTGGAFDTEAFF.

In its sample, this clonotype was seen once. The chain employs TRBV7-3 and TRBJ2-1, with a possible D match to TRBD1 (7 bases). V lost 2 bases, J lost 4 bases, and 12 bases lay in between. The germline V gene has CDR1 SGHTA and CDR2 FQGTGA. This CDR3 is 15 amino acids long. The CDR3 sequence is CASSLSSGGYNEQFF. The CDR3 coding sequence is TGTGCCAGCAGCTTATCATCAGGGGGGTACAATGAGCAGTTCTTC.

The chain is built from TRBV6-5 and TRBJ2-1; D may correspond to TRBD1 or TRBD2 (5 bases each). This CDR3 is 14 amino acids long. CDR1 is MNHEY, CDR2 SVGAGI, per germline. V was cut by 10 bases and J by 5 bases, with 18 bases left in between. This chain's CDR3 is CATLGASEDNEQFF. The DNA for the CDR3 is TGTGCCACACTCGGGGCCTCAGAGGACAATGAGCAGTTCTTC.

The rearrangement joins TRBV6-6 to TRBJ2-7, with a tentative D call TRBD1 (6 bases). Germline assignment: CDR1 MNHNY and CDR2 SVGAGI (reference sequence). CDR3 size: 12 residues. V gave up 10 bases and J gave up 2 bases, with 12 bases separating them. CDR3 sequence: CATMTGAYEQYF. For the CDR3, the DNA is TGTGCCACCATGACAGGCGCCTACGAGCAGTACTTC.

The rearrangement links TRBV9 to TRBJ1-1, with D possibly matching TRBD1 (6 bases). The CDR3 runs to 16 residues. Trimming pared 0 bases from V and 1 base from J, leaving 13 bases between. The germline CDR1 and CDR2 sequences are SGDLS and YYNGEE. The CDR3 bases are TGTGCCAGCAGCGTAGGTACAGGGCTGGGGAACACTGAAGCTTTCTTT. This gives the protein CASSVGTGLGNTEAFF.

The gene calls are TRBV29-1 and TRBJ1-1, with 9 bases aligning to TRBD1. Germline V lookup: CDR1 SQVTM, CDR2 ANQGSEA. The CDR3 runs 11 residues. The V and J ends lost 8 bases and 11 bases, in that order; junction bases with no gene match: 9. The CDR3 nucleotides read TGCAGCTTATCTACAGGGGGCACGGCTTTCTTT. Translated, it gives CSLSTGGTAFF.

The CDR3 nucleotides are TGTGCCAGCAGTTTATCAGGCTACGAGCAGTACTTC. Translating gives CASSLSGYEQYF. The rearrangement links TRBV28 to TRBJ2-7; D is ambiguous. CDR1 and CDR2 from the germline V gene are MDHEN and SYDVKM. This CDR3 is 12 amino acids long. The germline V and J ends were trimmed by 1 base and 3 bases, with 4 bases remaining between them.

This chain joins TRBV20-1 and TRBJ2-3, with a tentative D call TRBD2 (5 bases). This CDR3 is built from 13 residues. V was shortened by 3 bases and J by 2 bases, with 9 bases between the two germline ends. Germline V gene sequence: CDR1 DFQATT, CDR2 SNEGSKA (reference sequence). CDR3 protein: CSASVSATDTQYF. The CDR3 DNA reads as TGCAGTGCTAGCGTTAGCGCCACAGATACGCAGTATTTT.

The chain combines TRBV30 with TRBJ1-6; D is unresolved. Germline V gene sequence: CDR1 GTSNPN, CDR2 SVGIG (reference sequence). Deletions cut 5 bases from V and 16 bases from J, with 6 bases between. The CDR3 spans 8 residues. Written as DNA, the CDR3 is TGTGCCTGGGGCAGGCTCCACTTT. Encoded protein: CAWGRLHF.

The rearrangement uses TRBV5-6 and TRBJ2-2; TRBD2 matches 8 bases. CDR3 size: 14 residues. Germline V lookup: CDR1 SGHDT, CDR2 YYEEEE. V lost 4 bases to trimming and J lost 6 bases; unmatched junction nucleotides: 5. CDR3 DNA: TGTGCCAGCAGCCTGAGCGGGGGCCCCGGGGAGCTGTTTTTT. It is translated as CASSLSGGPGELFF.

This chain joins TRBV20-1 and TRBJ2-5, with 13 nucleotides matching TRBD2. V gave up 6 bases and J gave up 4 bases; unmatched junction bases: 11. The CDR3 is 16 amino acids. Germline CDR1 is DFQATT and CDR2 is SNEGSKA (reference sequence). The CDR3 sequence is CSATRTSGGRGETQYF. The CDR3 nucleotides read TGCAGTGCCACCCGGACTAGCGGGGGAAGAGGAGAGACCCAGTACTTC.

The chain employs TRBV5-1 and TRBJ2-7; 12 nucleotides agree with TRBD2. With 4 bases clipped from V and 4 bases from J, the junction kept 3 bases outside the gene matches. This CDR3 is built from 14 residues. Germline V gene lookup returns CDR1 SGHRS and CDR2 YFSETQ. The CDR3 sequence: CASSRLAGDYEQYF. In nucleotides, the CDR3 is TGCGCCAGCAGCCGACTAGCGGGGGATTACGAGCAGTACTTC.

V and J are TRBV30 and TRBJ1-1; weak D call: TRBD1 (6 bases). V gave up 1 base and J gave up 4 bases, with 10 bases separating them. The length of the CDR3 is 13 residues. Germline lookup yields CDR1 GTSNPN and CDR2 SVGIG (reference sequence). The CDR3 is CAWSEGGGTEAFF. The CDR3 DNA follows: TGTGCCTGGAGTGAAGGAGGGGGCACTGAAGCTTTCTTT.

The CDR3 sequence: CASTRHSGGARSSTDTQYF. CDR3 coding DNA: TGTGCCAGCACTCGACACTCCGGGGGGGCCAGATCTAGCACAGATACGCAGTATTTT. The chain joins TRBV4-2 to TRBJ2-3; TRBD2 matches at 8 bases. After removal of 7 bases from V and 0 bases from J, the junction contained 18 bases not matched to a gene. Germline CDR1 reads LGHNA; CDR2 reads YNFKEQ. The CDR3 loop spans 19 amino acids.

This chain uses TRBV24-1 with TRBJ2-5, with 13 bases that match TRBD2. Losses at the gene ends were 3 bases for V and 8 bases for J; bases not matched to a gene: 8. The CDR3 is made up of 16 amino acids. Per germline, CDR1 KGHDR and CDR2 SFDVKD. CDR3 bases: TGTGCCACCAGTGATCGACTAGCGGGGGGCCGGGCCACCCAGTACTTC. This codes for CATSDRLAGGRATQYF.

This chain links TRBV4-2 with TRBJ2-3, with D hard to call. Germline V gene sequence: CDR1 LGHNA, CDR2 YNFKEQ. Trimming removed 2 bases at V and 4 bases at J, with 13 bases between. This CDR3 contains 15 residues. This CDR3 reads CASSQTPDIADTQYF. The CDR3 DNA follows: TGTGCCAGCAGCCAAACTCCAGATATCGCAGATACGCAGTATTTT.

The V gene is TRBV20-1, the J gene TRBJ1-5; no clear D gene. The CDR3 spans 12 residues. V was shortened by 3 bases and J by 9 bases, with 12 bases between the two germline ends. The germline gives CDR1 DFQATT, CDR2 SNEGSKA (reference sequence). CDR3: CSASRVGGPQHF. Here the CDR3 DNA reads TGCAGTGCTAGTCGGGTGGGAGGGCCCCAGCATTTT.